Following are 19 T cell receptor beta chains from one sample sequenced in a study of blood T cell repertoires in COVID-19. Measured with immunoSEQ multiplex PCR; TCRdb has only the in-frame clones, and not every one. The profile shows over 85,000 clones, 70% to 85% of them singletons. The material sequenced was peripheral blood. Every receptor here comes from a woman of 80 years or more with COVID-19, enrolled during active disease.

This chain links TRBV6-6 with TRBJ1-2; 8 nucleotides match TRBD1. The CDR3 is 14 residues long. The J segment lost 4 bases and the V segment lost 5 bases, leaving 6 bases of the junction unmatched. Germline V gives CDR1 MNHNY, CDR2 SVGAGI (reference sequence). In DNA form, the CDR3 reads TGTGCCAGCAGTCCCTTCGGGACAGGCTATGGCTACACCTTC. Encoded protein: CASSPFGTGYGYTF.

Points on this clone: The junction departs from germline at one end; a sequencing error may be responsible. V gene TRBV30 combines with J gene TRBJ1-6; a weak D match, TRBD1 (6 bases). CDR3 length: 14 amino acids. Germline CDR1 reads GTSNPN; CDR2 reads SVGIG (reference sequence). The CDR3 DNA follows: TGTGCCGGGAGAGGGGGAAGGGGCGATTCACCCCTCCACTTT. This encodes CAGRGGRGDSPLHF.

The chain carries TRBV18 and TRBJ2-1, with D unclear. With 3 bases removed from V and 0 bases from J, the gap between germline ends came to 9 bases. The CDR3 loop spans 15 amino acids. Germline CDR1 reads KGHSH; CDR2 reads LQKENI. The CDR3 nucleotides are TGTGCCAGCTCACCGAGCCCTAGCTCCTACAATGAGCAGTTCTTC. Residues: CASSPSPSSYNEQFF.

The chain has TRBV6-5 and TRBJ2-7; TRBD1 agrees at 9 bases. The CDR3 spans 14 residues. Losses at the gene ends were 6 bases for V and 2 bases for J; bases not matched to a gene: 5. Germline lookup yields CDR1 MNHEY and CDR2 SVGAGI. In nucleotides, the CDR3 is TGTGCCAGCAGCCGGACAGGGGAGACCTACGAGCAGTACTTC. As protein: CASSRTGETYEQYF.

The rearrangement joins TRBV7-9 to TRBJ2-1, with 7 nucleotides matching TRBD1. Germline CDR1 reads SEHNR; CDR2 reads FQNEAQ (reference sequence). The CDR3 totals 17 residues. V shed 11 bases, J shed 2 bases, and the junction held 18 bases outside the gene matches. The CDR3 sequence is CAGAASARGTAYNEQFF. CDR3 nucleotides: TGTGCCGGAGCAGCTTCCGCCCGAGGGACAGCCTACAATGAGCAGTTCTTC.

Only one count was recorded for this clone. This chain joins TRBV6-6 and TRBJ2-2; no clear D gene. Trimming pared 6 bases from V and 0 bases from J, leaving 11 bases between. Germline V gives CDR1 MNHNY, CDR2 SVGAGI (reference sequence). The CDR3 has 15 amino acids. The DNA for the CDR3 is TGTGCCAGCAGCCCGCGCTTCACGAACACCGGGGAGCTGTTTTTT. Translation gives CASSPRFTNTGELFF.

The chain joins TRBV27 to TRBJ1-5; D unclear. CDR3 size: 16 residues. Trimming pared 2 bases from V and 3 bases from J, leaving 14 bases between. Germline CDR1 is MNHEY and CDR2 is SMNVEV (reference sequence). CDR3 nucleotides: TGTGCCAGCAGTTTAACGGGGAGCGTTGACAATCAGCCCCAGCATTTT. Protein product: CASSLTGSVDNQPQHF.

The genes are TRBV5-1 and TRBJ2-5; D uncertain. The germline CDR1 and CDR2 sequences are SGHRS and YFSETQ. The ends were cut back, 3 bases at V and 3 bases at J, with 6 bases in the middle. This CDR3 region has 12 residues. The CDR3 protein is CASSWAEETQYF. The CDR3 DNA reads TGCGCCAGCAGCTGGGCTGAAGAGACCCAGTACTTC. Full variable domain (rest looked up from reference TRBV5-1 and TRBJ2-5): KAGVTQTPRYLIKTRGQQVTLSCSPISGHRSVSWYQQTPGQGLQFLFEYFSETQRNKGNFPGRFSGRQFSNSRSEMNVSTLELGDSALYLCASSWAEETQYFGPGTRLLVL.

V is TRBV5-1 and J is TRBJ2-1, with a possible D match to TRBD1 (6 bases). The V end lost 3 bases, the J end lost 4 bases, and 8 bases lay between the germline ends. CDR1 is SGHRS, CDR2 YFSETQ, per germline. This CDR3 is 13 amino acids long. The CDR3 here is CASSWGRYNEQFF. The CDR3 DNA reads as TGCGCCAGCAGCTGGGGGCGGTACAATGAGCAGTTCTTC.

The chain combines TRBV2 with TRBJ2-3; 9 bases fit TRBD2. The CDR3 is 14 residues long. J was trimmed by 0 bases and V by 7 bases; bases with no gene match: 2. Germline lookup yields CDR1 SNHLY and CDR2 FYNNEI. The chain's CDR3 is CASTAGGSTDTQYF. Here the CDR3 DNA reads TGTGCCAGCACAGCGGGAGGAAGCACAGATACGCAGTATTTT.

V and J are TRBV27 and TRBJ2-7; TRBD2 matches 7 bases. The CDR3 runs to 16 residues. Germline loops: CDR1 MNHEY, CDR2 SMNVEV (reference sequence). V was pared by 0 bases and J by 5 bases, with 10 bases of the junction left unmatched. CDR3 sequence: CASSLSSGGGLNEQYF. In DNA form, the CDR3 reads TGTGCCAGCAGTTTATCTTCTGGGGGAGGGCTCAACGAGCAGTACTTC.

In nucleotides, the CDR3 is TGTGCCAGCAGCACTGACAGACAAGAGACCCAGTACTTC. It specifies CASSTDRQETQYF. J is TRBJ2-5 and V is TRBV5-4; maybe TRBD1 (5 bases). Germline V lookup: CDR1 SGHNT, CDR2 YYREEE (reference sequence). The CDR3 has 13 amino acids. V was shortened by 4 bases and J by 2 bases, with 9 bases between the two germline ends.

This clone came up once. The chain combines TRBV15 with TRBJ2-1; 10 bases agree with TRBD2. This CDR3 contains 15 residues. Trimming took 1 base from V and 8 from J; bases not matched to a gene: 5. Germline CDR1 LNHNV, CDR2 YYDKDF (reference sequence). The CDR3 DNA follows: TGTGCCACCAGCAGAGTTCTAGCGGGAGTCTATGAGCAGTTCTTC. Its translation: CATSRVLAGVYEQFF.

As DNA, the CDR3 is TGTGCCATCAGAAAAGACAGGGACGAAGAAGCTTTCTTT. Translating it yields CAIRKDRDEEAFF. This chain uses TRBV10-3 with TRBJ1-1; TRBD1 matches 7 bases. Germline V CDR1 and CDR2: ENHRY, SYGVKD. The CDR3 consists of 13 residues. The ends lost 6 bases at V and 8 bases at J; junction bases unmatched: 9.

The V call is TRBV19, the J call TRBJ2-7, with D perhaps matching TRBD2 (5 bases). The V and J ends lost 4 bases and 6 bases respectively, with 10 bases between them. Looked up from germline, CDR1 is LNHDA and CDR2 is SQIVND (reference sequence). There are 12 residues in the CDR3. Here the CDR3 reads CASSSLGAEQYF. Written as DNA, the CDR3 is TGTGCCAGTAGTAGCCTGGGAGCCGAGCAGTACTTC.

The chain recombines TRBV27 with TRBJ1-2; the match to TRBD1 covers 9 bases. Germline-derived CDR1 and CDR2 are MNHEY and SMNVEV (reference sequence). The CDR3 contains 13 residues. V lost 7 bases, J lost 8 bases, and 8 bases stayed unmatched. CDR3 sequence reads: CASKRTGALGYTF. For the CDR3, the DNA is TGTGCCAGCAAACGGACAGGGGCTTTAGGCTACACCTTC.

The V call is TRBV4-3, the J call TRBJ2-2; a possible D gene is TRBD2 (6 bases). CDR3 length: 16 amino acids. Germline V gene data show CDR1 as LGHNA and CDR2 as YSLEER. Trimming stripped 1 base from V and 2 bases from J, with 11 bases between. The CDR3 nucleotides read TGCGCCAGCAGCCAAGTCGCGGGGCACAACACCGGGGAGCTGTTTTTT. Amino acid sequence: CASSQVAGHNTGELFF.

The chain combines TRBV18 with TRBJ1-1; the match to TRBD1 covers 8 bases. The CDR3 is made up of 14 amino acids. After removal of 5 bases from V and 1 base from J, the junction contained 3 bases not matched to a gene. Germline V CDR1 and CDR2: KGHSH, LQKENI. The CDR3 region is CASSSGQGNTEAFF. The CDR3, as DNA: TGTGCCAGCTCATCAGGACAGGGGAACACTGAAGCTTTCTTT.

This clone was recorded a few times. This chain links TRBV27 with TRBJ1-6; 9 bases are a match to TRBD1. The J segment lost 10 bases and the V segment lost 6 bases, leaving 1 base of the junction unmatched. The germline CDR1 and CDR2 sequences are MNHEY and SMNVEV (reference sequence). The CDR3 is made up of 12 amino acids. The CDR3 spells CASRGQGSPLHF. The DNA for the CDR3 is TGTGCCAGCAGAGGACAGGGGTCACCCCTCCACTTT.